Described below is a single T cell receptor (beta chain) sequence and its context. It lacks a known antigen. No clone much larger than this one lies a single base away; base qualities are absent. CDR1 and CDR2 (SGHRS, YFSETQ) derive from the germline V gene. The V and J ends are trimmed by 2 bases and 8 bases, leaving 16 bases between them. The CDR3 holds 14 amino acids from the cysteine to the phenylalanine. Only the CDR3 DNA stays, 42 bases, in frame from base 1. Reads for this sample came from an Illumina HiSeq 2500. Quantitative 5'-RACE with molecular barcodes was the method used to prepare the TCR beta libraries. In the original analysis: A new computational method, built on a probabilistic model of VDJ rearrangement, was used to identify disease-linked TCR variants. TCRdb reran the public reads through fastp at Q25 and MiXCR, keeping productive beta chains. For every CDR3 protein sequence, its rows merge into one entry that carries the most common genes and DNA. TCRdb, not the original authors, processed these V and J calls. The sample data list about 89,000 distinct CDR3 sequences, and around 25% of these were observed just once. The ten top clones hold around three fifths of the sample.

This entry comes from a study of CD8 T cells in ankylosing spondylitis (dated by TCRdb to 2017 to 2019). Concerning the study at large: To find TCR variants linked to disease, the study profiled T cell receptor beta repertoires in ankylosing spondylitis patients and healthy donors. In total, the full study cohort was made up of 110 or so healthy donors and 25 to 30 ankylosing spondylitis patients. Peripheral blood was sampled, and synovial fluid was additionally collected from ankylosing spondylitis patients.

General findings and caveats noted by the study authors: A TCR beta motif of about 8 highly homologous amino acid variants appeared characteristic of blood from ankylosing spondylitis patients. The disease-linked clones were reported as significantly enriched in matched synovial fluid samples from ankylosing spondylitis patients. The disease-linked clones had a CD8+ phenotype and were found at relatively low frequencies in peripheral blood. Some of the motif variants had been reported before in the synovial fluid and blood of reactive arthritis patients, a finding that suggests common disease-initiation mechanisms.

The chain links TRBV5-1 with TRBJ1-1, with the D segment identity uncertain. Sequencing was carried out using blood, either unsorted or a sorted T cell fraction (not recorded which). The sequence came from a male donor with ankylosing spondylitis or in good health (not recorded which). The DNA is as follows: TGCGCCAGCAGCTTAGCCACTACCGATCCAGAAGCTTTCTTT. It is translated as CASSLATTDPEAFF.